This is a list of T cell receptor beta chains from one sample in a study of naive and memory T cell subsets. TCRdb processed the UMI-ligation and nested PCR reads anew with MiXCR; each CDR3 protein has one entry. The data hold 90,000 to 120,000 distinct CDR3 sequences, with approximately 15% observed a single time. Sequencing used naive CD8+ T cells from blood. The source is a human donor in good health. The CDR3 runs from the conserved cysteine through the conserved F or W. Fields, in order: J gene, D gene, clone size, V gene, CDR3 protein, CDR3 DNA. The D gene is left open where the match is weak. Size is stated for part of the rows, as once, few or many counts, or as a class when the clone is expanded.

J gene: TRBJ2-1
D gene: -
clone size: many
V gene: TRBV24-1
CDR3 protein: CATSDLQGPEQFF
CDR3 DNA: TGTGCCACCAGTGATTTACAAGGCCCTGAGCAGTTCTTC

J gene: TRBJ2-1
D gene: -
clone size: -
V gene: TRBV7-9
CDR3 protein: CASSFLRSSYNEQFF
CDR3 DNA: TGTGCCAGCAGCTTCCTCAGGAGCTCCTACAATGAGCAGTTCTTC

J gene: TRBJ2-7
D gene: -
clone size: many
V gene: TRBV30
CDR3 protein: CGAGPSSYEQYF
CDR3 DNA: TGTGGGGCCGGCCCCAGCTCCTACGAGCAGTACTTC

J gene: TRBJ1-2
D gene: -
clone size: many
V gene: TRBV7-2
CDR3 protein: CASSLGVDGYTF
CDR3 DNA: TGTGCCAGCAGCTTAGGGGTGGATGGCTACACCTTC

J gene: TRBJ2-5
D gene: TRBD2
clone size: few
V gene: TRBV13
CDR3 protein: CASSQTGGSQETQYF
CDR3 DNA: TGTGCCAGCAGCCAAACGGGAGGTTCCCAAGAGACCCAGTACTTC

J gene: TRBJ2-1
D gene: -
clone size: many
V gene: TRBV6-4
CDR3 protein: CASSFSGGVSEQFF
CDR3 DNA: TGTGCCAGCAGTTTTAGCGGAGGGGTGAGTGAGCAGTTCTTC

J gene: TRBJ2-7
D gene: -
clone size: many
V gene: TRBV5-1
CDR3 protein: CASLSRAFSYEQYF
CDR3 DNA: TGCGCCAGCTTGTCACGGGCGTTCTCCTACGAGCAGTACTTC

J gene: TRBJ2-3
D gene: -
clone size: few
V gene: TRBV27
CDR3 protein: CASSPLPQDTQYF
CDR3 DNA: TGTGCCAGCAGTCCCCTGCCCCAGGATACGCAGTATTTT

J gene: TRBJ2-2
D gene: -
clone size: many
V gene: TRBV15
CDR3 protein: CATSRDPPGQDTGELFF
CDR3 DNA: TGTGCCACCAGCAGAGATCCGCCAGGGCAGGACACCGGGGAGCTGTTTTTT

J gene: TRBJ1-6
D gene: -
clone size: few
V gene: TRBV2
CDR3 protein: CASSEGGFASPLHF
CDR3 DNA: TGTGCCAGCAGTGAGGGGGGATTTGCCTCACCCCTCCACTTT

J gene: TRBJ2-7
D gene: TRBD2
clone size: few
V gene: TRBV20-1
CDR3 protein: CSAPSSGGALSYEQYF
CDR3 DNA: TGCAGTGCGCCTTCTAGCGGGGGGGCCTTGTCCTACGAGCAGTACTTC

J gene: TRBJ2-1
D gene: -
clone size: -
V gene: TRBV5-6
CDR3 protein: CASSGGLGGYNEQFF
CDR3 DNA: TGTGCCAGCAGCGGCGGACTAGGGGGGTACAATGAGCAGTTCTTC

J gene: TRBJ1-2
D gene: TRBD1
clone size: -
V gene: TRBV29-1
CDR3 protein: CSVVGTGDGYTF
CDR3 DNA: TGCAGCGTTGTAGGGACAGGGGATGGCTACACCTTC

J gene: TRBJ2-2
D gene: -
clone size: few
V gene: TRBV3-1
CDR3 protein: CASSQEYGTFTGELFF
CDR3 DNA: TGTGCCAGCAGCCAAGAATACGGGACCTTCACCGGGGAGCTGTTTTTT

J gene: TRBJ2-7
D gene: TRBD2
clone size: many
V gene: TRBV7-2
CDR3 protein: CASSLVRSGSFYEQYF
CDR3 DNA: TGTGCCAGCAGCCTCGTCCGGAGCGGGAGCTTCTACGAGCAGTACTTC

J gene: TRBJ2-5
D gene: -
clone size: -
V gene: TRBV4-3
CDR3 protein: CASSQWEEETQYF
CDR3 DNA: TGCGCCAGCAGCCAGTGGGAGGAAGAGACCCAGTACTTC

J gene: TRBJ2-7
D gene: TRBD2
clone size: -
V gene: TRBV19
CDR3 protein: CASSITSGGSYEQYF
CDR3 DNA: TGTGCCAGTAGTATAACTAGCGGGGGATCCTACGAGCAGTACTTC

J gene: TRBJ1-3
D gene: TRBD1
clone size: -
V gene: TRBV7-9
CDR3 protein: CASSGGARQGAILYSGNTIYF
CDR3 DNA: TGTGCCAGCAGCGGAGGGGCCCGACAGGGGGCGATCCTATACTCTGGAAACACCATATATTTT

J gene: TRBJ2-3
D gene: -
clone size: -
V gene: TRBV5-4
CDR3 protein: CASGADTQYF
CDR3 DNA: TGTGCCAGCGGGGCGGATACGCAGTATTTT

J gene: TRBJ2-5
D gene: TRBD2
clone size: many
V gene: TRBV25-1
CDR3 protein: CASSEWGGSLETQYF
CDR3 DNA: TGTGCCAGCAGTGAATGGGGCGGGAGCCTAGAGACCCAGTACTTC

J gene: TRBJ1-5
D gene: TRBD1
clone size: -
V gene: TRBV20-1
CDR3 protein: CSARWTGDQPQHF
CDR3 DNA: TGCAGTGCTAGGTGGACAGGGGATCAGCCCCAGCATTTT

J gene: TRBJ2-7
D gene: TRBD2
clone size: many
V gene: TRBV20-1
CDR3 protein: CSAPRTGLNYEQYF
CDR3 DNA: TGCAGTGCTCCCCGAACGGGACTAAACTACGAGCAGTACTTC

J gene: TRBJ2-7
D gene: -
clone size: many
V gene: TRBV5-6
CDR3 protein: CASSLTERHYEQYF
CDR3 DNA: TGTGCCAGCAGCTTGACAGAGAGGCACTACGAGCAGTACTTC

J gene: TRBJ1-5
D gene: TRBD1
clone size: many
V gene: TRBV12-3/TRBV12-4
CDR3 protein: CASSPPRGGQGSQPQHF
CDR3 DNA: TGTGCCAGCAGCCCCCCTCGGGGGGGACAGGGTAGTCAGCCCCAGCATTTT

J gene: TRBJ2-7
D gene: -
clone size: -
V gene: TRBV7-9
CDR3 protein: CASSLGADEQYF
CDR3 DNA: TGTGCCAGCAGCTTAGGGGCAGACGAGCAGTACTTC

J gene: TRBJ2-7
D gene: -
clone size: many
V gene: TRBV27
CDR3 protein: CASSLTSNYEQYF
CDR3 DNA: TGTGCCAGCAGTTTAACATCGAACTACGAGCAGTACTTC

J gene: TRBJ2-3
D gene: TRBD2
clone size: few
V gene: TRBV6-6
CDR3 protein: CASSYPTSGGYTDTQYF
CDR3 DNA: TGTGCCAGCAGTTACCCGACTAGCGGGGGGTACACAGATACGCAGTATTTT

J gene: TRBJ2-5
D gene: -
clone size: -
V gene: TRBV27
CDR3 protein: CASSVTGSSWETQYF
CDR3 DNA: TGTGCCAGCAGTGTAACAGGGAGCTCTTGGGAGACCCAGTACTTC

J gene: TRBJ2-7
D gene: TRBD1
clone size: -
V gene: TRBV12-5
CDR3 protein: CASGLGQGAGDEQYF
CDR3 DNA: TGTGCTAGTGGTTTGGGCCAGGGGGCAGGGGACGAGCAGTACTTC

J gene: TRBJ2-7
D gene: -
clone size: -
V gene: TRBV9
CDR3 protein: CASSAEGDGYEQYF
CDR3 DNA: TGTGCCAGCAGCGCGGAAGGGGACGGTTACGAGCAGTACTTC

J gene: TRBJ2-1
D gene: -
clone size: many
V gene: TRBV11-2
CDR3 protein: CASSLTSGESFEQFF
CDR3 DNA: TGTGCCAGCAGCTTGACTAGTGGGGAGTCGTTTGAGCAGTTCTTC

J gene: TRBJ2-1
D gene: -
clone size: few
V gene: TRBV20-1
CDR3 protein: CSAKPTGFPLHEQFF
CDR3 DNA: TGCAGTGCTAAACCTACAGGGTTTCCCCTTCATGAGCAGTTCTTC

J gene: TRBJ2-7
D gene: TRBD2
clone size: -
V gene: TRBV7-8
CDR3 protein: CASSQTRLASYEQYF
CDR3 DNA: TGTGCCAGCAGCCAGACCCGACTAGCTTCCTACGAGCAGTACTTC

J gene: TRBJ2-3
D gene: TRBD2
clone size: many
V gene: TRBV20-1
CDR3 protein: CSASLYRRGEESTDTQYF
CDR3 DNA: TGCAGTGCTAGTTTGTACCGGCGGGGGGAGGAGAGCACAGATACGCAGTATTTT

J gene: TRBJ1-5
D gene: TRBD1
clone size: once
V gene: TRBV28
CDR3 protein: CASSLVTGGIGNQPQHF
CDR3 DNA: TGTGCCAGCAGTTTAGTGACAGGGGGTATCGGCAATCAGCCCCAGCATTTT

J gene: TRBJ2-5
D gene: -
clone size: few
V gene: TRBV9
CDR3 protein: CASSVSGVRSQETQYF
CDR3 DNA: TGTGCCAGCAGCGTCTCAGGTGTCCGGTCCCAAGAGACCCAGTACTTC

J gene: TRBJ2-1
D gene: -
clone size: few
V gene: TRBV5-1
CDR3 protein: CASSLSADEQFF
CDR3 DNA: TGCGCCAGCAGCTTGTCTGCTGATGAGCAGTTCTTC

J gene: TRBJ1-1
D gene: -
clone size: -
V gene: TRBV7-9
CDR3 protein: CASSSTGRGLSEAFF
CDR3 DNA: TGTGCCAGCAGCTCTACAGGGAGAGGACTTTCTGAAGCTTTCTTT

J gene: TRBJ1-5
D gene: -
clone size: -
V gene: TRBV27
CDR3 protein: CASRARGQPQHF
CDR3 DNA: TGTGCCAGCAGGGCAAGGGGACAGCCCCAGCATTTT

J gene: TRBJ2-1
D gene: -
clone size: few
V gene: TRBV3-1
CDR3 protein: CASSQETGYNVEQFF
CDR3 DNA: TGTGCCAGCAGCCAAGAAACGGGGTACAATGTTGAGCAGTTCTTC

J gene: TRBJ2-6
D gene: -
clone size: many
V gene: TRBV13
CDR3 protein: CASSLYRSSGANVLTF
CDR3 DNA: TGTGCCAGCAGCTTATACAGAAGCTCTGGGGCCAACGTCCTGACTTTC